This T cell receptor (beta chain) was obtained from a study of shared T cell receptors in the human thymus (dated by TCRdb to about 2021). Some background on the complete study: The study examined how the human thymus generates shared, self-reactive T-cell receptor alpha chains.

As concerns this clone: Its antigen has not been determined. No much larger clone exists at a distance of one base, and base qualities are not known.

The library was produced with the immunoSEQ multiplex PCR assay. TCRdb stores this immuneACCESS table with in-frame sequences only. Part of the clones is absent; in the studies checked, under half of the shortfall reflects unresolved V genes, and no reason is known for the rest. Here the sample has about 660,000 clones; approximately 87% occur a single time. The ten top clones hold about 0.01% of the sample. The CDR3 spans 11 residues, from the cysteine through the phenylalanine. Only the CDR3 part of the read is kept: 33 bases, read in frame from the first base. V is shortened by 0 bases, J by 11 bases, and the region joining them spans 6 bases. Via the germline V gene, CDR1 is MGHDK and CDR2 SYGVNS. The sample was also reused in another study, on human thymus T cells. Looking at the second paper: The donors were immunologically healthy infants in Finland who had open corrective cardiac surgery for congenital heart defects. The thymus tissue came from surgical resects taken out during corrective cardiac surgery. Usage of V and J gene segments appeared to be biased in both the thymic and the peripheral blood repertoires. The related research reported highly overlapping thymic TCR repertoires among unrelated individuals. The study described the TCR alpha and beta repertoires in about eight infant thymus samples and a few matching peripheral blood samples. The cohort included more than five male and a couple of female infants, with donor ages spanning 7 to 244 days. Thymocytes were released mechanically from tissue and stored at -70 °C as pellets of about 9-32 million cells. A QIAsymphony instrument was used to extract genomic DNA from frozen cell pellets. The immunoSEQ multiplex PCR assay was used to amplify the TCRB and TCRAD loci from a standardized quantity of quality-controlled genomic DNA. Amplicons spanned the V(D)J region at a length sufficient to cover the CDR3 and identify V and J genes. Through the commercial immunoSEQ service, the amplicons were sequenced on an Illumina platform. Primer bias and sequencing errors were corrected as previously described, and TCRAD and TCRB were defined on the basis of the IMGT database. The repertoires were analysed using immunoSEQ Analyzer 3.0 and VDJTools for basic statistics, V/J segment usage, diversity estimates, rarefaction and pairwise overlap. To estimate diversity, the Chao1, ChaoE, Efron-Thisted, Shannon and inverse Simpson indices were applied, and diversity was also estimated on datasets down-sampled to the smallest sample. Repertoire overlap was determined by strict matching of CDR3 nucleotide sequence, V gene and J gene, and Jaccard-based multidimensional scaling clustering was applied. On average, thymus samples yielded about 730,000 unique TCRB clonotypes, whereas blood samples yielded about 84,000.

The source material was thymocytes. This receptor was taken from a boy less than two years old with a congenital heart defect. Donor details come from another sample of the same person, matched by shared clones. The chain uses TRBV25-1 and TRBJ2-3; no D gene can be assigned with confidence. The CDR3 reads as follows: CASSEYSQQYF. The bases read TGTGCCAGCAGTGAATATTCACAGCAGTATTTT.